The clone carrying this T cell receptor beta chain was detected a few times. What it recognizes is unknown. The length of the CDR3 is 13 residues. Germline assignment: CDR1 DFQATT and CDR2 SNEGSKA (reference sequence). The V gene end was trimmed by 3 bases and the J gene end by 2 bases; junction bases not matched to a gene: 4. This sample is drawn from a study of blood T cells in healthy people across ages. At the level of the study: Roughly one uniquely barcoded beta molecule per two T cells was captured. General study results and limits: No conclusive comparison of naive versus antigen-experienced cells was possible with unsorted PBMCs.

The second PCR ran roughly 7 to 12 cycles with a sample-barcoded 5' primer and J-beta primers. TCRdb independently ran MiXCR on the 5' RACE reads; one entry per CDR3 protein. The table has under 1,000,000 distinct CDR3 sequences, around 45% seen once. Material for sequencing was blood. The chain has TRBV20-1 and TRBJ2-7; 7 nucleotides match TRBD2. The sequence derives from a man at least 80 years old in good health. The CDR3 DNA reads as TGCAGTGCTAGCGGGAGGACCCCCTACGAGCAGTACTTC. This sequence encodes CSASGRTPYEQYF.